This TCR beta chain was found in a study of blood T cells in healthy people across ages. Study results and caveats: The study found TCR beta diversity correlated strongly with naive T cell percentage.

For this clonotype: No antigen is known for it.

The CDR3 spans 11 residues. V shed 3 bases and J shed 8 bases, with 7 bases lying between them. A second PCR, run for about 6 to 11 cycles, used a sample-barcoded 5' primer plus a J-beta primer mix. TCRdb ran MiXCR on the 5' RACE reads and lists one entry per CDR3 protein. The table has around 850,000 distinct CDR3 sequences, 30% to 45% seen once. The sequence was obtained from a man younger than 35 in good health. The genes are TRBV12-3 or TRBV12-4 and TRBJ1-1; D unclear. The sample was blood. The CDR3 region is CASSLDGEAFF. CDR3 DNA sequence: TGTGCCAGCAGTTTGGACGGGGAAGCTTTCTTT.